The 24 T cell receptor beta chains given below trace back to one sample, sequenced in a study of OX40 agonist ivuxolimab in advanced cancers. Assay used: immunoSEQ multiplex PCR; TCRdb lists only in-frame clones, some missing. Of roughly 92,000 clones listed, 91% are singletons. Sequences were derived from CD4+ or CD8+ T cells sorted from blood, sampled in a trial of the OX40 agonist ivuxolimab. All receptors come from an adult with an advanced solid tumor such as melanoma, head and neck, liver or kidney cancer.

This chain joins TRBV30 and TRBJ1-6; 8 bases are a match to TRBD1. The CDR3 length is 16 residues. V shed 5 bases and J 5 bases; nucleotides not matched to a gene: 11. CDR1 is GTSNPN, CDR2 SVGIG, per germline (reference sequence). The CDR3 sequence: CAWRSAGGADNSPLHF. Written as DNA, the CDR3 is TGTGCCTGGCGTAGTGCAGGGGGCGCCGATAATTCACCCCTCCACTTT.

J is TRBJ2-5 and V is TRBV4-1; 9 bases are shared with TRBD2. Germline V gives CDR1 MGHRA, CDR2 YSYEKL. V was clipped by 4 bases and J by 5 bases; unmatched bases: 14. CDR3 length equals 17 residues. CDR3 amino acids: CASSPGGAGGPLETQYF. CDR3 nucleotide sequence: TGCGCCAGCAGCCCAGGGGGAGCGGGAGGTCCCCTGGAGACCCAGTACTTC.

This clone was observed a single time. The gene calls are TRBV19 and TRBJ2-1; the D is unclear. V was shortened by 5 bases and J by 4 bases, with 18 bases between the two germline ends. CDR3 length: 16 amino acids. Germline V gene data show CDR1 as LNHDA and CDR2 as SQIVND (reference sequence). CDR3 loop: CASSWESVRPYNEQFF. The CDR3 DNA sequence: TGTGCCAGTAGTTGGGAAAGCGTCCGACCTTACAATGAGCAGTTCTTC.

This chain links TRBV5-1 with TRBJ2-3, with TRBD1 matching 11 bases. The CDR3 loop spans 15 amino acids. The J segment lost 5 bases and the V segment lost 3 bases, leaving 5 bases of the junction unmatched. Germline-derived CDR1 and CDR2 are SGHRS and YFSETQ. This CDR3 reads CASSSGTGGGDTQYF. The CDR3 DNA reads as TGCGCCAGCAGCTCCGGGACAGGGGGAGGAGATACGCAGTATTTT.

The V gene is TRBV25-1, the J gene TRBJ2-7, with D perhaps TRBD2 (5 bases). Trimming cost V 2 bases and J 2 bases, with 7 bases left between them. Germline assignment: CDR1 MGHDK and CDR2 SYGVNS. The CDR3 runs 13 residues. The DNA for the CDR3 is TGTGCCAGCAGTGAAGGGAGTACCTACGAGCAGTACTTC. The encoded protein is CASSEGSTYEQYF.

This clone was detected once. The chain uses TRBV27 and TRBJ2-7, with TRBD1 matching 9 bases. The germline V gene encodes CDR1 MNHEY and CDR2 SMNVEV (reference sequence). V shed 8 bases and J 6 bases; nucleotides not matched to a gene: 8. CDR3 length: 13 residues. The DNA of the CDR3 is TGTGCCAGCTCGAAAGGACAGGGGTTCGAGCAGTACTTC. Translating gives CASSKGQGFEQYF.

The chain employs TRBV13 and TRBJ2-5; possible D gene TRBD1, 6 bases. Germline CDR1 is PRHDT and CDR2 is FYEKMQ (reference sequence). The CDR3 is 14 amino acids. The V and J ends lost 5 bases and 2 bases respectively, with 12 bases between them. The CDR3 DNA sequence: TGTGCCAGCAGCAAACGGACAGATCAAGAGACCCAGTACTTC. As protein: CASSKRTDQETQYF.

The chain combines TRBV18 with TRBJ2-1; no reliable D call. Trimming left V 0 bases short and J 9 bases short, with 15 bases between. This CDR3 is 15 amino acids long. Germline loops: CDR1 KGHSH, CDR2 LQKENI. CDR3 sequence: CASSPPGSPGGEQFF. CDR3 nucleotide sequence: TGTGCCAGCTCACCACCCGGGTCACCAGGTGGTGAGCAGTTCTTC.

This chain links TRBV23-1 with TRBJ1-2; D may be TRBD1 (6 bases). TRBV23-1 counts as an open reading frame of uncertain function. The germline V and J ends were trimmed by 1 base and 8 bases, with 17 bases remaining between them. CDR3 length: 15 amino acids. The CDR3: CASSQYPGATGGYTF. Written as DNA, the CDR3 is TGCGCCAGCAGTCAATACCCGGGGGCTACGGGGGGCTACACCTTC.

The genes are TRBV14 and TRBJ2-1; 8 bases are a match to TRBD1. Germline V gives CDR1 SGHDN, CDR2 FVKESK. The CDR3 is 14 amino acids. Trimming took 1 base from V and 7 from J; bases not matched to a gene: 3. The CDR3 sequence: CASSQVQGANEQFF. The CDR3 nucleotides read TGTGCCAGCAGCCAAGTTCAGGGGGCAAATGAGCAGTTCTTC.

The genes are TRBV4-1 and TRBJ2-3; no definite D call. The CDR3 length is 13 residues. The V gene lost 0 bases and the J gene lost 5 bases, with 6 bases spanning the gap. Germline V lookup: CDR1 MGHRA, CDR2 YSYEKL. The CDR3 protein is CASSQEWLDTQYF. The DNA of the CDR3 is TGCGCCAGCAGCCAAGAATGGCTAGATACGCAGTATTTT.

The V gene is TRBV19, the J gene TRBJ2-5, with 13 bases aligning to TRBD2. This CDR3 has 14 residues. Looked up from germline, CDR1 is LNHDA and CDR2 is SQIVND (reference sequence). With V trimmed by 7 bases and J by 6 bases, 5 bases remained unmatched. CDR3 nucleotides: TGTGCCAGTATAGGAGGGACTAGCGGGAAGACCCAGTACTTC. This translates into CASIGGTSGKTQYF.

The V and J genes are TRBV5-1 and TRBJ1-1; D unclear. The CDR3 consists of 14 residues. In germline, CDR1 is SGHRS, CDR2 YFSETQ. Between the trimmed V and J ends, which lost 4 bases and 4 bases, there was a span of 14 bases. For the CDR3, the DNA is TGCGCCAGCAGCGAGATTACAGCTCCCACTGAAGCTTTCTTT. Its translation: CASSEITAPTEAFF. Based on the CDR3 plus reference TRBV5-1 and TRBJ1-1, the full variable domain is KAGVTQTPRYLIKTRGQQVTLSCSPISGHRSVSWYQQTPGQGLQFLFEYFSETQRNKGNFPGRFSGRQFSNSRSEMNVSTLELGDSALYLCASSEITAPTEAFFGQGTRLTVV.

The chain links TRBV30 to TRBJ1-3; D gene uncertain. The V end was cut by 2 bases, the J end by 0 bases, with 5 bases between. The CDR3 sequence is 13 residues long. CDR1 GTSNPN and CDR2 SVGIG come from the germline V gene (reference sequence). Here the CDR3 DNA reads TGTGCCTGGAGTATCCTCTCTGGAAACACCATATATTTT. Translating gives CAWSILSGNTIYF.

The count of this clone is one. The chain couples TRBV29-1 to TRBJ2-3; a possible D gene is TRBD2 (5 bases). Trimming pared 1 base from V and 2 bases from J, leaving 13 bases between. The CDR3 is 15 residues long. The V gene's germline CDR1 is SQVTM and CDR2 ANQGSEA. CDR3 sequence: CSVEADRGITDTQYF. CDR3 in DNA: TGCAGCGTTGAAGCAGACCGAGGGATCACAGATACGCAGTATTTT.

This chain uses TRBV6-6 with TRBJ2-1; maybe TRBD2 (6 bases). V was trimmed by 7 bases and J by 2 bases, leaving 12 bases between them. The CDR3 is made up of 14 amino acids. Germline V CDR1 and CDR2: MNHNY, SVGAGI (reference sequence). The CDR3 DNA reads as TGTGCCAGCAAAGAGGGACTGACCTACAATGAGCAGTTCTTC. This sequence encodes CASKEGLTYNEQFF.

This clone was detected only once. V and J are TRBV7-9 and TRBJ2-2, with 10 bases that match TRBD2. The CDR3 runs to 15 residues. V lost 5 bases and J lost 5; bases outside the gene matches: 5. In germline, CDR1 is SEHNR, CDR2 FQNEAQ (reference sequence). The chain's CDR3 is CASSPSGRETGELFF. The DNA of the CDR3 is TGTGCCAGCAGCCCCAGCGGGAGGGAAACCGGGGAGCTGTTTTTT.

A word on this clone: The identical CDR3 is also encoded by other nucleotide sequences in the sample. This chain uses TRBV27 with TRBJ2-3; no clear D. Trimming cost V 0 bases and J 4 bases, with 2 bases left between them. CDR1 and CDR2 (germline): MNHEY, SMNVEV (reference sequence). The CDR3 runs 12 residues. The CDR3 DNA sequence: TGTGCCAGCAGTTTATCTCCAGATACGCAGTATTTT. This translates into CASSLSPDTQYF.

CDR3 DNA sequence: TGTGCCACTAAGGGAACAGATACGCAGTATTTT. This codes for CATKGTDTQYF. The V gene is TRBV28, the J gene TRBJ2-3; D gene ambiguous. The CDR3 is 11 residues long. V gave up 10 bases and J gave up 3 bases, with 8 bases separating them. Germline V CDR1 and CDR2: MDHEN, SYDVKM.

The chain joins TRBV6-6 to TRBJ1-2; D gene uncertain. With 6 bases removed from V and 8 bases from J, the gap between germline ends came to 19 bases. This CDR3 is 14 amino acids long. Germline values: CDR1 MNHNY, CDR2 SVGAGI (reference sequence). CDR3 in DNA: TGTGCCAGCAGCCCAGGCGTCCGTTTGGGAGGCTACACCTTC. Its translation: CASSPGVRLGGYTF.

V usage is TRBV6-5 and J usage is TRBJ2-7; 10 bases fit TRBD2. With V trimmed by 5 bases and J by 1 base, 2 bases remained unmatched. CDR1 and CDR2 from the germline V gene are MNHEY and SVGAGI. The CDR3 is 14 residues long. The CDR3 reads CASSRLAGSYEQYF. As DNA, the CDR3 is TGTGCCAGCAGTCGACTAGCGGGTTCCTACGAGCAGTACTTC.

A single count supports this clone. V is TRBV7-9 and J is TRBJ2-1, with 8 bases matching TRBD2. The V gene end was trimmed by 2 bases and the J gene end by 7 bases; junction bases not matched to a gene: 7. CDR1 SEHNR and CDR2 FQNEAQ come from the germline V gene (reference sequence). The CDR3 runs to 15 residues. CDR3 sequence reads: CASSLRAGEFNEQFF. CDR3 DNA: TGTGCCAGCAGCTTAAGAGCGGGAGAGTTTAATGAGCAGTTCTTC.

The chain couples TRBV5-1 to TRBJ1-1; D gene uncertain. Trimming shortened V by 4 bases and J by 4 bases, and 11 bases separated the two germline ends. CDR3 length: 13 residues. The V gene's germline CDR1 is SGHRS and CDR2 YFSETQ. CDR3 in amino acids: CASSPSDPTEAFF. CDR3 DNA sequence: TGCGCCAGCAGCCCATCGGACCCCACTGAAGCTTTCTTT.

On this clone: Other DNA variants within this sample encode the same CDR3. This chain connects TRBV10-3 to TRBJ2-2; D not certain. V was cut by 0 bases and J by 2 bases, with 1 base left in between. The CDR3 is 13 amino acids. CDR1 and CDR2 from the germline V gene are ENHRY and SYGVKD. The CDR3 DNA reads as TGTGCCATCAGTGAGTCAAACACCGGGGAGCTGTTTTTT. Translation gives CAISESNTGELFF.